The 20 T cell receptor beta chains below come from one sample, sequenced in a study of blood T cell repertoires in COVID-19. The method was immunoSEQ multiplex PCR; TCRdb's version includes in-frame clones alone and lacks a portion of them. The data contain roughly 30,000 clones, approximately 84% of them singletons. Sequenced material: peripheral blood. The receptors originated from an older woman with acute or convalescent COVID-19.

The gene calls are TRBV20-1 and TRBJ1-4; 12 positions match TRBD1. The ends lost 5 bases at V and 8 bases at J; junction bases unmatched: 18. CDR1 and CDR2 from the germline V gene are DFQATT and SNEGSKA (reference sequence). CDR3 length equals 18 residues. The CDR3 nucleotides read TGCAGTGCTGGTGGGGGAATGGGACAGGGGGCGAATAAGGAAAAACTGTTTTTT. This sequence encodes CSAGGGMGQGANKEKLFF.

V gene TRBV3-1 (or the pseudogene TRBV3-2) combines with J gene TRBJ2-1; perhaps TRBD2 as D (6 bases). Germline V gene sequence: CDR1 LGHDT, CDR2 YNNKEL (reference sequence). Trimming left V 0 bases short and J 3 bases short, with 12 bases between. This CDR3 region has 16 residues. CDR3 bases: TGTGCCAGCAGCCAAGATATTGGGGGGAGCTACAATGAGCAGTTCTTC. It encodes CASSQDIGGSYNEQFF.

The V gene is TRBV7-8, the J gene TRBJ1-1; D is unresolved. The ends were cut back, 5 bases at V and 3 bases at J, with 19 bases in the middle. The CDR3 runs 16 residues. Germline-derived CDR1 and CDR2 are SGHVS and FQNEAQ. The CDR3 protein is CASSPSSFSGYTEAFF. Written as DNA, the CDR3 is TGTGCCAGCAGCCCATCGTCATTCAGCGGATACACTGAAGCTTTCTTT.

The genes are TRBV19 and TRBJ2-7, with TRBD2 matching over 9 bases. The junction had 8 bases not matched to a gene; V was cut back by 4 bases and J by 4 bases. The CDR3 length is 15 residues. CDR1 is LNHDA, CDR2 SQIVND, per germline (reference sequence). The CDR3 here is CASSTQAGGRYEQYF. The CDR3 DNA reads as TGTGCCAGTAGTACCCAAGCGGGGGGCCGGTACGAGCAGTACTTC.

This clone was observed a few times. The chain is built from TRBV5-6 and TRBJ2-7; D is ambiguous. The CDR3 is 13 amino acids. Trimming took off 1 base at V and 2 bases at J, with 7 bases between the two ends. CDR1 is SGHDT and CDR2 is YYEEEE in the germline V gene. CDR3 coding DNA: TGTGCCAGCAGCTTGCCGACTGCCTACGAGCAGTACTTC. This sequence encodes CASSLPTAYEQYF.

V usage is TRBV28 and J usage is TRBJ2-3, with 7 bases matching TRBD1. V shed 7 bases, J shed 4 bases, and the junction held 8 bases outside the gene matches. CDR3 length equals 14 residues. The V gene's germline CDR1 is MDHEN and CDR2 SYDVKM. In nucleotides, the CDR3 is TGTGCCAGCACCACCAGACAGGGCGCAGATACGCAGTATTTT. This codes for CASTTRQGADTQYF.

The chain employs TRBV7-3 and TRBJ2-1, with 9 bases identical to TRBD1. V was clipped by 4 bases and J by 2 bases; unmatched bases: 9. Germline lookup yields CDR1 SGHTA and CDR2 FQGTGA. The CDR3 has 17 residues. CDR3 region: CASSSSRGQGTYNEQFF. The CDR3 region has the DNA TGTGCCAGCAGCTCCTCCCGGGGACAGGGAACCTACAATGAGCAGTTCTTC.

The J gene is TRBJ2-1, the V gene TRBV9, with 9 bases fitting TRBD2. The J segment lost 7 bases and the V segment lost 0 bases, leaving 14 bases of the junction unmatched. The CDR3 is made up of 18 amino acids. Germline loops: CDR1 SGDLS, CDR2 YYNGEE. The DNA of the CDR3 is TGTGCCAGCAGCGTAGATAACAGCGGGGGGCCGGCGAGGAATGAGCAGTTCTTC. Translated: CASSVDNSGGPARNEQFF.

There are a few counts of this clone. The chain couples TRBV11-2 to TRBJ2-1; 10 positions agree with TRBD1. The CDR3 runs to 14 residues. The germline CDR1 and CDR2 sequences are SGHAT and FQNNGV. V was clipped by 1 base and J by 12 bases; unmatched bases: 6. CDR3 residues: CASSLAGTGAGQFF. The CDR3 DNA reads as TGTGCCAGCAGCTTAGCTGGGACAGGGGCGGGGCAGTTCTTC.

This clone was detected only a few times. In DNA form, the CDR3 reads TGTGCCAGCAGCGCCGGGACAGGGATCGGAAACACCATATATTTT. Translating it yields CASSAGTGIGNTIYF. The chain recombines TRBV7-3 with TRBJ1-3; TRBD1 agrees at 9 bases. The germline gives CDR1 SGHTA, CDR2 FQGTGA. V lost 5 bases to trimming and J lost 4 bases; unmatched junction nucleotides: 6. The CDR3 has 15 residues. Full variable domain (rest looked up from reference TRBV7-3 and TRBJ1-3): GAGVSQTPSNKVTEKGKYVELRCDPISGHTALYWYRQSLGQGPEFLIYFQGTGAADDSGLPNDRFFAVRPEGSVSTLKIQRTERGDSAVYLCASSAGTGIGNTIYFGEGSWLTVV.

This rearrangement joins TRBV3-1 (or the pseudogene TRBV3-2) to TRBJ2-2; TRBD1 agrees at 9 bases. The CDR3 has 16 residues. After removal of 5 bases from V and 0 bases from J, the junction contained 4 bases not matched to a gene. Germline lookup yields CDR1 LGHDT and CDR2 YNNKEL (reference sequence). CDR3 DNA: TGTGCCAGCAGCTACCGGACAGGGGCGAACACCGGGGAGCTGTTTTTT. Translating gives CASSYRTGANTGELFF.

The chain has TRBV24-1 and TRBJ1-1, with 7 positions matching TRBD1. V lost 4 bases and J lost 9; bases outside the gene matches: 7. CDR1 and CDR2 from the germline V gene are KGHDR and SFDVKD. This CDR3 is 13 amino acids long. CDR3 coding DNA: TGTGCCACCAGTGACCCCGGGACAGCCAAAGCTTTCTTT. Its protein product is CATSDPGTAKAFF.

The CDR3 protein is CASYSRQGNTGELFF. Written as DNA, the CDR3 is TGTGCCAGCTACTCGAGGCAGGGGAACACCGGGGAGCTGTTTTTT. The chain carries TRBV6-5 and TRBJ2-2, with TRBD1 as a possible D gene (5 bases). This CDR3 spans 15 amino acids. Germline V gene lookup returns CDR1 MNHEY and CDR2 SVGAGI. V was shortened by 8 bases and J by 1 base, with 14 bases between the two germline ends.

The chain is built from TRBV5-5 and TRBJ1-5, with D perhaps matching TRBD1 (6 bases). Deletions cut 3 bases from V and 7 bases from J, with 17 bases between. The CDR3 sequence is 15 residues long. The germline V gene has CDR1 SGHKS and CDR2 YYEKEE (reference sequence). CDR3 amino acids: CASSWLGGGSQPQHF. The CDR3, as DNA: TGTGCCAGCAGCTGGTTGGGGGGGGGCTCGCAGCCCCAGCATTTT.

The rearrangement uses TRBV7-2 and TRBJ1-1; 10 bases align to TRBD1. There are 15 residues in the CDR3. Germline assignment: CDR1 SGHTA and CDR2 FQGNSA. V was clipped by 5 bases and J by 4 bases; unmatched bases: 7. This CDR3 reads CASSTAGTGVTEAFF. The DNA of the CDR3 is TGTGCCAGCAGCACCGCCGGGACAGGGGTCACTGAAGCTTTCTTT. Together with reference TRBV7-2 and TRBJ1-1, the CDR3 gives the full variable domain: GAGVSQSPSNKVTEKGKDVELRCDPISGHTALYWYRQSLGQGLEFLIYFQGNSAPDKSGLPSDRFSAERTGGSVSTLTIQRTQQEDSAVYLCASSTAGTGVTEAFFGQGTRLTVV.

This clone was seen a single time. The chain joins TRBV5-1 to TRBJ1-5; 7 bases match TRBD1. Germline V gene sequence: CDR1 SGHRS, CDR2 YFSETQ. J lost 7 bases, V lost 3 bases, and 4 bases had no gene match. CDR3 length: 13 amino acids. Here the CDR3 DNA reads TGCGCCAGCAGCTGGGACAGTGAGCAGCCCCAGCATTTT. Its protein is CASSWDSEQPQHF.

The chain joins TRBV6-5 to TRBJ1-5; weak D call: TRBD1 (6 bases). The V gene lost 6 bases and the J gene lost 1 base, with 10 bases spanning the gap. The CDR3 runs to 14 residues. CDR1 and CDR2 from the germline V gene are MNHEY and SVGAGI. The CDR3 DNA is TGTGCCAGCAGGGCAGGGGTGAGCAATCAGCCCCAGCATTTT. It is translated as CASRAGVSNQPQHF.

The rearrangement joins TRBV10-2 to TRBJ2-1; 9 nucleotides match TRBD1. CDR3 length equals 16 residues. CDR1 WSHSY and CDR2 SAAADI come from the germline V gene. Germline trimming cut 6 bases from V and 5 bases from J; bases unmatched to any gene: 11. CDR3 DNA: TGCGCCAGCAGCCCCGGGACAGGGAGAGGGGACAATGAGCAGTTCTTC. It is translated as CASSPGTGRGDNEQFF.

The chain uses TRBV5-1 and TRBJ1-2; possibly TRBD1 for D (5 bases). This CDR3 has 16 amino acids. The V gene lost 0 bases and the J gene lost 2 bases, with 14 bases spanning the gap. Germline CDR1 is SGHRS and CDR2 is YFSETQ. The CDR3 is CASSLGIGAGNYGYTF. The DNA of the CDR3 is TGCGCCAGCAGCTTGGGTATAGGGGCGGGGAACTATGGCTACACCTTC.

By share of the sample, this clone is medium-sized. This chain uses TRBV18 with TRBJ1-3; D is ambiguous. V dropped 3 bases and J dropped 3 bases, with 15 bases sitting between them. Germline V gene sequence: CDR1 KGHSH, CDR2 LQKENI. CDR3 length equals 16 residues. The DNA for the CDR3 is TGTGCCAGCTCACCCCTTGGTGAGGTGTTTGGAAACACCATATATTTT. This sequence encodes CASSPLGEVFGNTIYF.